This T cell receptor (beta chain) was recorded in a study of control samples from healthy donors and cancer patients. Profiling relied on immunoSEQ multiplex PCR, and the TCRdb table lists in-frame clones only, not all of them. Counted here are some 34,000 clones, roughly 92% occurring once; the ten biggest clones make up roughly 1.7%. Material for sequencing was PBMCs. The TCR originated in a man aged 40-49 years with colorectal cancer.

CDR3 sequence (DNA): TGTGCCAGCAGCTTAAATTATCAGAGAGAGACCCAGTACTTC. Its protein product is CASSLNYQRETQYF. This chain links TRBV7-3 with TRBJ2-5; D unresolved. V was cut by 1 base and J by 4 bases, with 10 bases left in between. This CDR3 spans 14 amino acids. From germline, CDR1 is SGHTA and CDR2 FQGTGA.